One and the same sample provided the 23 T cell receptor beta chains below, sequenced in a study of T-cell reconstitution after alpha-beta-depleted transplantation in children. Construction of the TCRbeta library involved unique molecular identifiers. TCRdb called the PCR reads again in MiXCR, with one record for every CDR3 protein. Seen here are 600,000 to 700,000 distinct CDR3 sequences, about an eighth observed once, and the top ten hold around 0.8%. The sample here was PBMCs, taken before TCRalphabeta/CD19-depleted stem cell transplant. The receptors originated from a girl aged 2 to 9 with congenital amegakaryocytic thrombocytopenia, due to receive a stem cell transplant.

In this sample, this clonotype turned up many times. The V gene is TRBV20-1, the J gene TRBJ2-4; TRBD2 matches at 11 bases. J was trimmed by 10 bases and V by 0 bases; bases with no gene match: 8. Germline V gene data show CDR1 as DFQATT and CDR2 as SNEGSKA (reference sequence). CDR3 length: 15 residues. As DNA, the CDR3 is TGCAGTGCTAGAGACCTAGCGGGAGGCTATCAGATTCAGTACTTC. Translation gives CSARDLAGGYQIQYF.

In its sample, this clonotype was seen many times. The genes are TRBV12-3 or TRBV12-4 and TRBJ1-6, with D possibly matching TRBD1 (6 bases). The V end lost 6 bases, the J end lost 6 bases, and 15 bases lay between the germline ends. The CDR3 runs to 15 residues. CDR3 coding DNA: TGTGCCAGCAGGGCTCAGGGGACCCGTAATTCACCCCTCCACTTT. This sequence encodes CASRAQGTRNSPLHF.

This sequence joins TRBV11-1 and TRBJ2-7; 14 bases match TRBD2. J gave up 2 bases and V 3 bases, and 9 bases lay outside the gene matches. CDR3 length: 18 amino acids. Germline loops: CDR1 SGHAT, CDR2 FQDESV (reference sequence). The CDR3 here is CASSFGLAGGRITYEQYF. In DNA form, the CDR3 reads TGTGCCAGCAGCTTCGGACTAGCGGGAGGACGAATCACCTACGAGCAGTACTTC. Full variable domain (outside the CDR3, taken from reference TRBV11-1 and TRBJ2-7): EAEVAQSPRYKITEKSQAVAFWCDPISGHATLYWYRQILGQGPELLVQFQDESVVDDSQLPKDRFSAERLKGVDSTLKIQPAELGDSAMYLCASSFGLAGGRITYEQYFGPGTRLTVT.

The chain recombines TRBV5-1 with TRBJ2-7; TRBD1 matches 7 bases. The V segment lost 4 bases and the J segment 2 bases; nucleotides outside the gene matches: 6. The CDR3 loop spans 14 amino acids. Germline V CDR1 and CDR2: SGHRS, YFSETQ. The CDR3 nucleotides read TGCGCCAGCAGCATAAGACAGGGCCCCTACGAGCAGTACTTC. Translation: CASSIRQGPYEQYF.

The chain couples TRBV24-1 to TRBJ2-2, with TRBD2 matching over 7 bases. Unmatched junction bases numbered 10, after V lost 6 bases and J lost 4 bases. The length of the CDR3 is 16 residues. Germline V lookup: CDR1 KGHDR, CDR2 SFDVKD. The DNA of the CDR3 is TGTGCCACCAGTCGGTCAGGCGGGGGAGTCACCGGGGAGCTGTTTTTT. The encoded protein is CATSRSGGGVTGELFF.

This clonotype was seen more than once but under ten times. V gene TRBV5-1 combines with J gene TRBJ2-7; D is ambiguous. V was clipped by 2 bases and J by 2 bases, with 11 bases between them. CDR1 is SGHRS, CDR2 YFSETQ, per germline. This CDR3 comprises 14 residues. The CDR3 loop reads CASSFTAQTYEQYF. The CDR3 nucleotides are TGCGCCAGCAGCTTCACCGCACAGACCTACGAGCAGTACTTC.

This clonotype was detected many times. The chain is built from TRBV9 and TRBJ2-1; TRBD2 might be the D (5 bases). CDR3 length: 16 residues. CDR1 is SGDLS and CDR2 is YYNGEE in the germline V gene. The V end was cut by 3 bases, the J end by 5 bases, with 18 bases between. The CDR3 loop reads CASSARSGNTHNEQFF. The DNA for the CDR3 is TGTGCCAGCAGCGCACGAAGCGGAAATACCCACAATGAGCAGTTCTTC.

There are many counts of this clonotype. This chain joins TRBV29-1 and TRBJ2-5; maybe TRBD1 (6 bases). There are 13 residues in the CDR3. CDR1 SQVTM and CDR2 ANQGSEA come from the germline V gene. V was cut by 7 bases and J by 5 bases, with 17 bases left in between. The CDR3 coding sequence is TGCAGCGATCAACGGGCAGGGGAGGAGACCCAGTACTTC. Translating it yields CSDQRAGEETQYF.

This clonotype was counted ten times or more. At one boundary the junction diverges from the germline segment, which might be a read error. V is TRBV12-3 or TRBV12-4 and J is TRBJ2-7; 8 positions agree with TRBD2. The CDR3 covers 12 residues. For the CDR3, the DNA is TGTGCCAGCAGCCCTCATAGACTAGCGAGTGCCTTC. Protein product: CASSPHRLASAF.

This clonotype was picked up many times. CDR3 region: CAISADSYEQYF. CDR3 sequence (DNA): TGTGCCATCAGTGCAGACAGTTACGAGCAGTACTTC. The chain carries TRBV10-3 and TRBJ2-7; possible D gene TRBD1, 5 bases. Germline V gene data show CDR1 as ENHRY and CDR2 as SYGVKD. V lost 4 bases, J lost 4 bases, and 8 bases lay in between. The length of the CDR3 is 12 residues.

This clonotype was detected ten times or more. J is TRBJ1-4 and V is TRBV7-9; possible D gene TRBD1, 6 bases. The germline CDR1 and CDR2 sequences are SEHNR and FQNEAQ (reference sequence). The CDR3 contains 15 residues. Trimming cost V 5 bases and J 7 bases, with 17 bases left between them. CDR3 bases: TGTGCCAGCAGCCTGGGGGCGGGGATCGGTGAAAAACTGTTTTTT. It codes for CASSLGAGIGEKLFF.

A remark on this clonotype: Its ends do not fully match the called genes, so a read error is possible. The chain joins TRBV20-1 to TRBJ2-3, with 10 positions matching TRBD1. This CDR3 comprises 15 residues. Germline CDR1 and CDR2: DFQATT and SNEGSKA (reference sequence). CDR3 nucleotides: TGCAGTGCTAGTCCGGGACAGGGGAACACAGATACGCCGTATTTT. This codes for CSASPGQGNTDTPYF.

This clonotype came up many times. The chain links TRBV10-3 to TRBJ2-1; TRBD2 matches 7 bases. V dropped 1 base and J dropped 7; count of bases not matched to a gene: 7. CDR1 and CDR2 (germline): ENHRY, SYGVKD. CDR3 length: 15 amino acids. The CDR3 DNA sequence: TGTGCCATCAGTGAGTTGTGGGAGGGCCGGAATGAGCAGTTCTTC. It encodes CAISELWEGRNEQFF.

This clonotype was seen more than once but under ten times. The chain links TRBV9 to TRBJ2-1; no clear D gene. Per germline, CDR1 SGDLS and CDR2 YYNGEE. The CDR3 loop spans 13 amino acids. Trimming removed 1 base from V and 5 bases from J, with 7 bases in between. CDR3 residues: CASSVPPDNEQFF. CDR3 bases: TGTGCCAGCAGCGTACCCCCTGACAATGAGCAGTTCTTC.

The rearrangement links TRBV12-5 to TRBJ2-1, with 9 bases aligning to TRBD2. CDR1 is LGHNT and CDR2 is FRNRAP in the germline V gene. This CDR3 region has 16 residues. Losses at the gene ends were 1 base for V and 9 bases for J; bases not matched to a gene: 10. In nucleotides, the CDR3 is TGTGCTAGTGGTTTGGAACTTAGCGGGAGATATGGTGAGCAGTTCTTC. This codes for CASGLELSGRYGEQFF.

This chain uses TRBV7-8 with TRBJ2-2; the D gene is possibly TRBD2 (5 bases). The CDR3 has 17 amino acids. Germline-derived CDR1 and CDR2 are SGHVS and FQNEAQ. With 2 bases removed from V and 5 bases from J, the gap between germline ends came to 18 bases. The DNA of the CDR3 is TGTGCCAGCAGCTTACTCATCTCGGTTGGCGGGACCGGGGAGCTGTTTTTT. It yields the protein CASSLLISVGGTGELFF.

This clonotype was detected only a few times. The chain couples TRBV27 to TRBJ1-1; D possibly corresponds to TRBD1 (6 bases). Germline V CDR1 and CDR2: MNHEY, SMNVEV (reference sequence). Trimming left V 7 bases short and J 4 bases short, with 13 bases between. The CDR3 totals 13 residues. The CDR3 DNA sequence: TGTGCCAGCAAGATCAGGGGAGGCACTGAAGCTTTCTTT. Translation gives CASKIRGGTEAFF.

This clonotype was seen repeatedly, ten times or more. This chain connects TRBV20-1 to TRBJ2-7, with 12 nucleotides matching TRBD2. V shed 3 bases, J shed 3 bases, and the junction held 6 bases outside the gene matches. The CDR3 has 15 residues. Germline V gives CDR1 DFQATT, CDR2 SNEGSKA (reference sequence). The CDR3 sequence is CSARVLAGGHYEQYF. In nucleotides, the CDR3 is TGCAGTGCTAGGGTCCTAGCGGGGGGGCACTACGAGCAGTACTTC.

This clonotype showed up just a few times. CDR3: CSAALLAGGETQYF. CDR3 DNA sequence: TGCAGTGCTGCACTCCTAGCGGGAGGAGAGACCCAGTACTTC. The chain links TRBV20-1 to TRBJ2-5, with 11 positions matching TRBD2. CDR3 length: 14 amino acids. Losses at the gene ends were 5 bases for V and 4 bases for J; bases not matched to a gene: 6. Per the germline V gene, CDR1 is DFQATT and CDR2 is SNEGSKA (reference sequence).

This sequence joins TRBV11-2 and TRBJ2-7; 9 nucleotides line up with TRBD2. Germline-derived CDR1 and CDR2 are SGHAT and FQNNGV. This CDR3 comprises 16 residues. Trimming took 3 bases from V and 6 from J; bases not matched to a gene: 12. The CDR3 sequence is CASSFETSGPGGEQYF. Written as DNA, the CDR3 is TGTGCCAGCAGCTTCGAGACTAGCGGCCCAGGCGGCGAGCAGTACTTC. The complete variable domain, with remaining parts taken from reference TRBV11-2 and TRBJ2-7, reads EAGVAQSPRYKIIEKRQSVAFWCNPISGHATLYWYQQILGQGPKLLIQFQNNGVVDDSQLPKDRFSAERLKGVDSTLKIQPAKLEDSAVYLCASSFETSGPGGEQYFGPGTRLTVT.

This clonotype was picked up many times. The chain joins TRBV9 to TRBJ2-3; D unclear. The CDR3 is 15 amino acids. Trimming shortened V by 2 bases and J by 0 bases, and 10 bases separated the two germline ends. CDR1 is SGDLS and CDR2 is YYNGEE in the germline V gene. CDR3 bases: TGTGCCAGCAGCGTTGGGATATCTAGCACAGATACGCAGTATTTT. Translation gives CASSVGISSTDTQYF.

This clonotype was found many times. This sequence joins TRBV29-1 and TRBJ2-3, with D perhaps TRBD1 (5 bases). Germline CDR1 is SQVTM and CDR2 is ANQGSEA. With 4 bases removed from V and 6 bases from J, the gap between germline ends came to 17 bases. This CDR3 is built from 14 residues. The CDR3 DNA sequence: TGCAGCGTTGTTGACAGTCTGGTCAAGGATACGCAGTATTTT. Translation gives CSVVDSLVKDTQYF.

This clonotype was seen a few times. The J gene is TRBJ2-5, the V gene TRBV5-1; no firm D call. The CDR3 consists of 13 residues. V was shortened by 6 bases and J by 5 bases, with 14 bases between the two germline ends. The V gene's germline CDR1 is SGHRS and CDR2 YFSETQ. This CDR3 is CASTPGIEETQYF. Here the CDR3 DNA reads TGCGCCAGCACCCCGGGCATAGAGGAGACCCAGTACTTC.